This is a list of T cell receptor beta chains from one sample in a study of cytomegalovirus exposure and HLA in healthy donors. Profiled with immunoSEQ multiplex PCR; TCRdb holds only in-frame clones, not every one. This repertoire shows 170,000 or so clones, roughly 88% found once; its top ten account for 5% to 7%. What was sequenced was PBMCs. Source of these receptors: a man aged 50-59 years in good health and CMV-seropositive. Both conserved end residues are part of each CDR3. Fields, in order: clone size, J gene, V gene, D gene, CDR3 protein, CDR3 DNA. The D gene is left open where the match is weak. The size field is filled for only some rows; it gives once, few, many or a size class.

NA TRBJ1-4 TRBV11-3 NA CASSVGEKLFF TGTGCCAGCAGTGTCGGTGAAAAACTGTTTTTT
NA TRBJ1-5 TRBV19 NA CASSTGSLGPQHF TGTGCCAGTAGTACAGGGTCCTTAGGTCCCCAGCATTTT
once TRBJ2-1 TRBV15 NA CATSRDRGYNEQFF TGTGCCACCAGCAGAGATCGGGGCTACAATGAGCAGTTCTTC
few TRBJ2-5 TRBV5-1 TRBD1 CASSSGTGEAETQYF TGCGCCAGCAGTTCCGGGACAGGGGAGGCAGAGACCCAGTACTTC
NA TRBJ1-1 TRBV6-5 NA CASSYSGVTEAFF TGTGCCAGCAGTTACTCTGGAGTCACTGAAGCTTTCTTT
NA TRBJ2-1 TRBV6-1 NA CASSEDSIEEQFF TGTGCCAGCAGTGAGGATAGCATTGAAGAGCAGTTCTTC
NA TRBJ1-1 TRBV4-1 NA CASSQGPGYTEAFF TGCGCCAGCAGCCAAGGCCCGGGGTACACTGAAGCTTTCTTT
once TRBJ2-5 TRBV18 NA CASSATRETQYF TGTGCCAGCTCAGCAACCCGGGAGACCCAGTACTTC
NA TRBJ2-2 TRBV7-9 NA CASRGTTNTGELFF TGTGCCAGCAGGGGGACAACGAACACCGGGGAGCTGTTTTTT
NA TRBJ2-3 TRBV19 NA CASSPRGRESPDTQYF TGTGCCAGTAGTCCGCGGGGGCGGGAGAGCCCAGATACGCAGTATTTT
NA TRBJ1-2 TRBV19 NA CASSIDPLGGGYTF TGTGCCAGTAGTATAGATCCCCTCGGAGGGGGCTACACCTTC
NA TRBJ2-7 TRBV6-5 NA CASSAPGQTLYEQYF TGTGCCAGCAGCGCCCCGGGACAAACTCTCTACGAGCAGTACTTC
NA TRBJ1-2 TRBV2 NA CASGEQGYGYTF TGTGCCAGCGGTGAACAGGGCTATGGCTACACCTTC
NA TRBJ2-5 TRBV5-6 NA CASSLARDTQYQETQYF TGTGCCAGCAGCTTGGCACGGGACACCCAGTACCAAGAGACCCAGTACTTC
once TRBJ2-5 TRBV9 TRBD2 CASSAGTSGGAWETQYF TGTGCCAGCAGCGCAGGGACTAGCGGGGGAGCGTGGGAGACCCAGTACTTC
NA TRBJ2-3 TRBV12-5 NA CASGRDSHTDTQYF TGTGCTAGTGGCAGGGACTCTCACACAGATACGCAGTATTTT
once TRBJ1-1 TRBV4-1 NA CASSQFGEGELRNTEAFF TGCGCCAGCAGCCAGTTTGGGGAGGGGGAACTACGGAACACTGAAGCTTTCTTT
NA TRBJ2-5 TRBV11-3 TRBD1 CASSLVGGQGETQYF TGTGCCAGCAGCTTAGTAGGTGGACAGGGAGAGACCCAGTACTTC
NA TRBJ1-1 TRBV29-1 NA CSVDGVGSNTEAFF TGCAGCGTTGACGGGGTGGGGTCGAACACTGAAGCTTTCTTT
NA TRBJ2-3 TRBV2 NA CASKGGIGTDTQYF TGTGCCAGCAAGGGGGGGATCGGCACAGATACGCAGTATTTT
NA TRBJ1-1 TRBV30 NA CAWKETEAFF TGTGCCTGGAAAGAGACTGAAGCTTTCTTT
NA TRBJ1-5 TRBV5-1 NA CASSLGGDSNQPQHF TGCGCCAGCAGCTTGGGGGGGGACAGCAATCAGCCCCAGCATTTT
NA TRBJ2-5 TRBV28 NA CASSPQGWGIVETQYF TGTGCCAGCAGTCCGCAGGGGTGGGGAATCGTAGAGACCCAGTACTTC
NA TRBJ1-1 TRBV5-1 TRBD1 CASSLGPSTGTEAFF TGCGCCAGCAGCTTGGGACCTTCGACCGGGACAGAGGCTTTCTTT
NA TRBJ2-3 TRBV11-3 TRBD2 CASSSWTSGRDTQYF TGTGCCAGCAGCTCCTGGACTAGCGGGAGAGATACGCAGTATTTT
NA TRBJ2-1 TRBV7-3 TRBD2 CASSSRLAGTHEQFF TGTGCCAGCAGCTCTCGACTAGCGGGAACGCATGAGCAGTTCTTC
NA TRBJ2-5 TRBV2 NA CASRDNQETQYF TGTGCCAGCAGGGACAACCAAGAGACCCAGTACTTC
once TRBJ2-2 TRBV15 TRBD2 CATAPGSGGLNTGELFF TGTGCCACCGCCCCCGGTAGCGGGGGATTAAACACCGGGGAGCTGTTTTTT
once TRBJ1-5 TRBV10-3 NA CATGEGVGGNQPQHF TGTGCTACTGGGGAGGGGGTTGGAGGCAATCAGCCCCAGCATTTT
once TRBJ1-2 TRBV27 NA CASSSGGMPLNYGYTF TGTGCCAGCAGTTCCGGGGGGATGCCACTTAACTATGGCTACACCTTC
NA TRBJ2-3 TRBV7-3 NA CASSPGSSTDTQYF TGTGCCAGCAGCCCGGGGAGTAGCACAGATACGCAGTATTTT
NA TRBJ2-3 TRBV19 NA CASTSIGWAQSSFTDTQYF TGTGCCAGTACCTCGATAGGATGGGCCCAGTCGTCCTTCACAGATACGCAGTATTTT
few TRBJ1-1 TRBV10-2 NA CASSWGGTEAFF TGCGCCAGCAGTTGGGGGGGCACTGAAGCTTTCTTT
NA TRBJ1-5 TRBV16 NA CASSHHGTKNQPQHF TGTGCCAGCAGCCACCACGGGACAAAGAATCAGCCCCAGCATTTT
few TRBJ2-3 TRBV7-6 TRBD2 CASSPRGAGGQGDTQYF TGTGCCAGCAGCCCACGGGGGGCGGGAGGGCAGGGAGATACGCAGTATTTT
NA TRBJ1-5 TRBV5-3 TRBD1 CARSLRRTGRNNQPQHF TGTGCCAGAAGCTTACGTCGGACAGGGAGAAACAATCAGCCCCAGCATTTT
NA TRBJ1-5 TRBV18 TRBD1 CASSRTGDQPQHF TGTGCCAGCTCCCGGACAGGGGATCAGCCCCAGCATTTT
NA TRBJ1-4 TRBV18 NA CASSPRQSTNEKLFF TGTGCCAGCTCACCTAGACAATCAACTAATGAAAAACTGTTTTTT
NA TRBJ2-2 TRBV5-1 NA CASSFLVPNTGELFF TGCGCCAGCAGCTTCCTAGTTCCTAACACCGGGGAGCTGTTTTTT
NA TRBJ1-1 TRBV27 NA CASSGRATEAFF TGTGCCAGCAGCGGTCGAGCTACTGAAGCTTTCTTT
NA TRBJ1-3 TRBV23-1 NA CASSRPIRQPISGNTIYF TGCGCCAGCAGTCGCCCGATACGACAACCTATCTCTGGAAACACCATATATTTT
NA TRBJ1-2 TRBV5-1 NA CASSLGGRLDGYTF TGCGCCAGCAGCTTGGGGGGGCGGTTGGATGGCTACACCTTC
NA TRBJ2-2 TRBV5-1 TRBD1 CASRSNGGTGARTGELFF TGCGCCAGCAGGAGTAATGGCGGGACAGGGGCCCGAACCGGGGAGCTGTTTTTT
NA TRBJ2-1 TRBV9 TRBD2 CASSVVLADQNEQFF TGTGCCAGCAGCGTAGTACTAGCGGACCAGAATGAGCAGTTCTTC
NA TRBJ1-5 TRBV14 NA CASSQDGSKPQHF TGTGCCAGCAGCCAAGATGGGAGCAAACCCCAGCATTTT
NA TRBJ2-3 TRBV11-2 TRBD2 CASSLDPQAGERDTQYF TGTGCCAGCAGCTTAGATCCCCAGGCGGGAGAGAGGGATACGCAGTATTTT
once TRBJ1-2 TRBV11-2 NA CASSLDSRTTYGYTF TGTGCCAGCAGCTTAGATAGTAGGACAACCTATGGCTACACCTTC
NA TRBJ1-4 TRBV19 NA CASSKEATNEKLFF TGTGCCAGTAGTAAGGAGGCAACTAATGAAAAACTGTTTTTT
NA TRBJ1-3 TRBV28 NA CASSLLAISSGNTIYF TGTGCCAGCAGTTTACTTGCTATTAGCTCTGGAAACACCATATATTTT
NA TRBJ1-1 TRBV5-6 NA CASSLAPGLIDTEAFF TGTGCCAGCAGCTTGGCTCCAGGGCTGATAGACACTGAAGCTTTCTTT
NA TRBJ2-5 TRBV27 NA CASSLTVREETQYF TGTGCCAGCAGTCTAACCGTCCGGGAGGAGACCCAGTACTTC
NA TRBJ2-4 TRBV27 TRBD2 CASSSNSGRRNIQYF TGTGCCAGCAGTTCCAATAGCGGGAGAAGAAACATTCAGTACTTC
NA TRBJ1-2 TRBV6-1 TRBD1 CASSEEQGANYGYTF TGTGCCAGCAGCGAAGAACAGGGGGCTAACTATGGCTACACCTTC
NA TRBJ1-5 TRBV6-6 NA CASSTDSSNQPQHF TGTGCCAGCAGTACCGACAGTAGCAATCAGCCCCAGCATTTT
NA TRBJ1-1 TRBV6-5 NA CASSYGAREGTEAFF TGTGCCAGCAGTTACGGGGCCAGGGAAGGGACTGAAGCTTTCTTT
NA TRBJ2-2 TRBV6-5 NA CASTSILNTGELFF TGTGCCAGCACCTCCATACTGAACACCGGGGAGCTGTTTTTT
NA TRBJ1-1 TRBV6-1 NA CASVPPHSTEAFF TGTGCCAGCGTACCTCCCCACAGCACTGAAGCTTTCTTT
NA TRBJ2-1 TRBV10-3 TRBD1 CAIRGDRGDNEQFF TGTGCCATCAGGGGGGACAGGGGAGACAATGAGCAGTTCTTC
NA TRBJ2-7 TRBV6-1 TRBD2 CASSLIGGNNEQYF TGTGCCAGCAGTCTCATCGGGGGGAACAACGAGCAGTACTTC